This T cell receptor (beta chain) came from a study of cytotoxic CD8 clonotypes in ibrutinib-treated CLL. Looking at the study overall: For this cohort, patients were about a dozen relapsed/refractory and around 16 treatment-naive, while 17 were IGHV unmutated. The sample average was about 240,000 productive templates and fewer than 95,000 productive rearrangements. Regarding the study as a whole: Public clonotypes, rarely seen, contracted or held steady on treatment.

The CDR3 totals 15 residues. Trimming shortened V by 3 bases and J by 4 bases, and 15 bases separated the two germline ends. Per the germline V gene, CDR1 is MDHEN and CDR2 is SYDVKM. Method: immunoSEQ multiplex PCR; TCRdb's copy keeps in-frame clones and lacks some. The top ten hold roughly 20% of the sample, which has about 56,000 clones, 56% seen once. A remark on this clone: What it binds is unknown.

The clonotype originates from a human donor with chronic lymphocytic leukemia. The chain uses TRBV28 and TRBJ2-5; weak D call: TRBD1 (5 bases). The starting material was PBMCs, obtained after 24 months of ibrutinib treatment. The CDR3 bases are TGTGCCAGCAGTTTTGCAGGGCCGGTCGGAGAGACCCAGTACTTC. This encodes CASSFAGPVGETQYF.